The 12 T cell receptor beta chains in this list originate from one sample, sequenced in a study of T-cell reconstitution after alpha-beta-depleted transplantation in children. The TCRbeta library was prepared with unique molecular identifiers. TCRdb re-analysed the PCR reads in MiXCR, keeping a single row per CDR3 protein. The repertoire holds about 350,000 distinct CDR3 sequences, with roughly 14% as singletons. Material: PBMCs, obtained from the stem cell graft. All receptors derive from a human donor who donated a stem cell graft to a child with Fanconi anemia.

The V and J genes are TRBV2 and TRBJ1-2; a weak D match, TRBD1 (6 bases). The CDR3 is 13 residues long. V shed 4 bases and J shed 6 bases, with 12 bases lying between them. Germline CDR1 is SNHLY and CDR2 is FYNNEI. The CDR3 region is CASSGAGTNGYTF. Written as DNA, the CDR3 is TGTGCCAGCAGTGGAGCCGGGACAAATGGCTACACCTTC.

In this sample, this clonotype turned up a few times. This sequence joins TRBV11-2 and TRBJ2-1; 15 nucleotides agree with TRBD2. V shed 4 bases and J 0 bases; nucleotides not matched to a gene: 10. Germline-derived CDR1 and CDR2 are SGHAT and FQNNGV. This CDR3 comprises 20 residues. Here the CDR3 reads CASSSPPGTSGGSSYNEQFF. CDR3 nucleotides: TGTGCCAGCAGCTCCCCCCCCGGGACTAGCGGGGGGAGCTCCTACAATGAGCAGTTCTTC. The variable domain in full, completed from reference TRBV11-2 and TRBJ2-1, reads EAGVAQSPRYKIIEKRQSVAFWCNPISGHATLYWYQQILGQGPKLLIQFQNNGVVDDSQLPKDRFSAERLKGVDSTLKIQPAKLEDSAVYLCASSSPPGTSGGSSYNEQFFGPGTRLTVL.

This CDR3 reads CSAQGGGDGYTF. CDR3 DNA: TGCAGTGCTCAAGGGGGGGGCGATGGCTACACCTTC. The rearrangement uses TRBV20-1 and TRBJ1-2, with D tentatively TRBD1 (6 bases). Germline V lookup: CDR1 DFQATT, CDR2 SNEGSKA (reference sequence). The V gene lost 5 bases and the J gene lost 6 bases, with 13 bases spanning the gap. This CDR3 is 12 amino acids long.

The chain carries TRBV12-3 or TRBV12-4 and TRBJ1-1; D not certain. With 10 bases removed from V and 10 bases from J, the gap between germline ends came to 19 bases. CDR3 size: 12 residues. The CDR3 loop reads CAICLTRDSAFF. The CDR3 bases are TGTGCCATCTGTTTAACCCGGGATTCAGCTTTCTTT.

About this clonotype: This may arise from a read error, as a much more abundant clone is one base away. No conserved phenylalanine or tryptophan ends this CDR3, so it is likely a read error. V gene TRBV19 combines with J gene TRBJ1-1; 7 positions match TRBD1. Trimming cost V 5 bases and J 0 bases; bases outside gene matches: 9. Germline V gene data show CDR1 as LNHDA and CDR2 as SQIVND (reference sequence). This CDR3 region has 16 residues. The chain's CDR3 is CASSLNRGTVNTEAFS. The CDR3 DNA follows: TGTGCCAGTAGTCTGAATAGAGGGACAGTGAACACTGAAGCTTTCTCT.

The chain couples TRBV9 to TRBJ1-1; TRBD1 matches 7 bases. Germline V gene data show CDR1 as SGDLS and CDR2 as YYNGEE. The trim removed 3 bases at V and 5 bases at J, leaving 10 bases unmatched. There are 15 residues in the CDR3. The CDR3 is CASSDSRQGRTEAFF. The CDR3 DNA reads TGTGCCAGCAGCGATTCCAGACAGGGTCGGACTGAAGCTTTCTTT.

This chain links TRBV4-3 with TRBJ2-1, with TRBD1 identical over 12 bases. V was clipped by 0 bases and J by 7 bases; unmatched bases: 7. Germline CDR1 LGHNA, CDR2 YSLEER. The CDR3 loop spans 17 amino acids. The CDR3, as DNA: TGCGCCAGCAGCCAAGATGTGGGACAGGGGGCGCGGAATGAGCAGTTCTTC. It codes for CASSQDVGQGARNEQFF.

This clonotype was observed a few times. This chain connects TRBV7-7 to TRBJ2-5; D may be TRBD2 (5 bases). CDR3 length: 12 amino acids. CDR1 is SSHAT, CDR2 FNYEAQ, per germline (reference sequence). Trimming shortened V by 5 bases and J by 5 bases, and 9 bases separated the two germline ends. The CDR3 region is CASSHRGETQYF. The DNA of the CDR3 is TGTGCCAGCAGCCATCGCGGGGAGACCCAGTACTTC.

This clonotype was recorded many times. The J gene is TRBJ2-5, the V gene TRBV2; TRBD2 is a possible D gene (6 bases). The CDR3 loop spans 11 amino acids. V was pared by 7 bases and J by 5 bases, with 8 bases between. The germline CDR1 and CDR2 sequences are SNHLY and FYNNEI. The CDR3 DNA sequence: TGTGCCAGCACCCGGGAGGAGACCCAGTACTTC. It specifies CASTREETQYF.

The chain has TRBV9 and TRBJ2-1; 10 nucleotides align to TRBD1. The V segment lost 0 bases and the J segment 8 bases; nucleotides outside the gene matches: 8. This CDR3 has 16 residues. From germline, CDR1 is SGDLS and CDR2 YYNGEE. The CDR3 DNA sequence: TGTGCCAGCAGCGTAGGGGACAGGGGCTTGGGGGATGAGCAGTTCTTC. It encodes CASSVGDRGLGDEQFF.

The chain is built from TRBV20-1 and TRBJ1-1, with D perhaps matching TRBD1 (6 bases). The CDR3 contains 13 residues. Germline CDR1 reads DFQATT; CDR2 reads SNEGSKA (reference sequence). With 5 bases removed from V and 8 bases from J, the gap between germline ends came to 18 bases. Here the CDR3 reads CSALNTGWREAFF. The CDR3 DNA reads TGCAGTGCTCTTAATACAGGGTGGAGGGAAGCTTTCTTT.

This clonotype was counted ten times or more. This chain connects TRBV10-3 to TRBJ2-7, with TRBD1 as a possible D gene (5 bases). The CDR3 is made up of 16 amino acids. V was trimmed by 3 bases and J by 2 bases, leaving 17 bases between them. CDR1 is ENHRY, CDR2 SYGVKD, per germline. The CDR3 DNA is TGTGCCATCAGTGAACCGGGCAGGGATATGACCTACGAGCAGTACTTC. Its translation: CAISEPGRDMTYEQYF.